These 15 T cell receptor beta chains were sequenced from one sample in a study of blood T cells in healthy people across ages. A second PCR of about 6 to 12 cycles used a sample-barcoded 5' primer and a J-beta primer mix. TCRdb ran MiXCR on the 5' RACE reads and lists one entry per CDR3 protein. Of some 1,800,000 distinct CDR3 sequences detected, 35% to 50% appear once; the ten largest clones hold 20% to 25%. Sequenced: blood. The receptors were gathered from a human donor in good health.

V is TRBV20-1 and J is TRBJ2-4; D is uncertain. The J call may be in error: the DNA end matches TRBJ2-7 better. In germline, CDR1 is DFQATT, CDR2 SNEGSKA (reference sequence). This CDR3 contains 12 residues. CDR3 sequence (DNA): TGCAGTGCTAGACCCAACATCCACGAGCAGTACTTC. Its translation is CSARPNIHEQYF.

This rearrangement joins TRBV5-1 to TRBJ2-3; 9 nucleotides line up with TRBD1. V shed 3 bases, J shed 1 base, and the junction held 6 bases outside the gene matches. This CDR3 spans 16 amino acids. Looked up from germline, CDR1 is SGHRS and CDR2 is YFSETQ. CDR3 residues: CASSWGQGSGTDTQYF. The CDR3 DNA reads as TGCGCCAGCAGCTGGGGACAGGGTTCGGGCACAGATACGCAGTATTTT.

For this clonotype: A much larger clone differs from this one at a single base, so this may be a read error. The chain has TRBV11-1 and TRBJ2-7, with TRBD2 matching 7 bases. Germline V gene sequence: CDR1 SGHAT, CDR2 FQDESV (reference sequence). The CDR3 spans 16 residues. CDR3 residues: CASSSAGTISVYEHYF. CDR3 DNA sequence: TGTGCCAGCAGCTCCGCCGGGACTATAAGCGTCTACGAGCACTACTTC.

The CDR3 spells CASSQQNRGDEKLFF. In DNA form, the CDR3 reads TGTGCCAGCAGCCAACAGAACAGGGGTGATGAAAAACTGTTTTTT. This sequence joins TRBV4-2 and TRBJ1-4; 7 nucleotides agree with TRBD1. This CDR3 comprises 15 residues. CDR1 and CDR2 (germline): LGHNA, YNFKEQ. J was trimmed by 6 bases and V by 2 bases; bases with no gene match: 6.

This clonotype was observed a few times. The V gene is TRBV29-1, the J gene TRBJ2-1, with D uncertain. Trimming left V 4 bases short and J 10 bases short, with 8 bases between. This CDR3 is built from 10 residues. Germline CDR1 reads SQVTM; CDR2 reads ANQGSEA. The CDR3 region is CSVGAREQFF. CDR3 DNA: TGCAGCGTTGGAGCAAGGGAGCAGTTCTTC.

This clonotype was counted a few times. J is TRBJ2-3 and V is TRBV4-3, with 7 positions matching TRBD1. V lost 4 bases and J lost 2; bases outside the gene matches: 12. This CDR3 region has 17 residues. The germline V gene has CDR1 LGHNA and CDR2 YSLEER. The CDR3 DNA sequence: TGCGCCAGCAGCCTCCAGCCGAGCAGGGGGTACACAGATACGCAGTATTTT. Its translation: CASSLQPSRGYTDTQYF.

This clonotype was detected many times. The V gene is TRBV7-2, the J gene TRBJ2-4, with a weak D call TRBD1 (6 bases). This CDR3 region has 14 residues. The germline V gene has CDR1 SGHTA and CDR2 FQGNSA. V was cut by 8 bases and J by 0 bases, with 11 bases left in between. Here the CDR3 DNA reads TGTGCCAGCGGACAGACACTAGCCAAAAACATTCAGTACTTC. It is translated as CASGQTLAKNIQYF.

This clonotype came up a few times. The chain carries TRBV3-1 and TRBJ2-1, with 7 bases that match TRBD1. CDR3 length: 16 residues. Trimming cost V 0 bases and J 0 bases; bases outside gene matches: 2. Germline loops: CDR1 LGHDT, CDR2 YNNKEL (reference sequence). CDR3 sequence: CASSQEGGLSYNEQFF. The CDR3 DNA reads TGTGCCAGCAGCCAAGAAGGGGGCCTCTCCTACAATGAGCAGTTCTTC.

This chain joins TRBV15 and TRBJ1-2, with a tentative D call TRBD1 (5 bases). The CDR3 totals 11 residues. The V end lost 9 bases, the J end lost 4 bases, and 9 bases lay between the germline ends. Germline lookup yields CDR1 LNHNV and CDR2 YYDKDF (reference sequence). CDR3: CATRGLYGYTF. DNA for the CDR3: TGTGCCACGAGGGGCCTCTATGGCTACACCTTC.

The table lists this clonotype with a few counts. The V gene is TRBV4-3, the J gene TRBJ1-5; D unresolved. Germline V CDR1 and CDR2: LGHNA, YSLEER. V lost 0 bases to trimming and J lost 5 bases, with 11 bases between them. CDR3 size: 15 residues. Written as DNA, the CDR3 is TGCGCCAGCAGCCAAGATGTGTCCTCCTATCAGCCCCAGCATTTT. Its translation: CASSQDVSSYQPQHF.

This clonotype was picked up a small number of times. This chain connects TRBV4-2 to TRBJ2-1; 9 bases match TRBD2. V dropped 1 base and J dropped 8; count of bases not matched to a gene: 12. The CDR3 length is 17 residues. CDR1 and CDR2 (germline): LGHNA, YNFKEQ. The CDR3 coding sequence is TGTGCCAGCAGCCAAGCCCATCAGCGGGGGGCCGGGTATGAGCAGTTCTTC. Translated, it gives CASSQAHQRGAGYEQFF.

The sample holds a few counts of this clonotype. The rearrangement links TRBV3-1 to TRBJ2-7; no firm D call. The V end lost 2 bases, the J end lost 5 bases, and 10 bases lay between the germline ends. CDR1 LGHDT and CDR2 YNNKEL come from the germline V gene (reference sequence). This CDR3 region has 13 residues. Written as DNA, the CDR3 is TGTGCCAGCAGCCAAAGGTCGGTGAACGAGCAGTACTTC. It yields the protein CASSQRSVNEQYF.

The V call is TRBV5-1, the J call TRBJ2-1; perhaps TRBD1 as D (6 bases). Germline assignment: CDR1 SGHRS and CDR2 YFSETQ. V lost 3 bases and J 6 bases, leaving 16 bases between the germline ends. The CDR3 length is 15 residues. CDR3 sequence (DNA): TGCGCCAGCAGCTCACTCGGGACAAGGTCCAATGAGCAGTTCTTC. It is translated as CASSSLGTRSNEQFF. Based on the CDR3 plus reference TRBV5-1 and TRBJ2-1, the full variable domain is KAGVTQTPRYLIKTRGQQVTLSCSPISGHRSVSWYQQTPGQGLQFLFEYFSETQRNKGNFPGRFSGRQFSNSRSEMNVSTLELGDSALYLCASSSLGTRSNEQFFGPGTRLTVL.

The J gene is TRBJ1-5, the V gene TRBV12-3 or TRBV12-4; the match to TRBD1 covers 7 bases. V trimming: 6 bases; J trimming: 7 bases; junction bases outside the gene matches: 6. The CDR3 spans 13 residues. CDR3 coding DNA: TGTGCCAGCAGCGCTCGACAGGGACAGCCCCAGCATTTT. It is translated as CASSARQGQPQHF.

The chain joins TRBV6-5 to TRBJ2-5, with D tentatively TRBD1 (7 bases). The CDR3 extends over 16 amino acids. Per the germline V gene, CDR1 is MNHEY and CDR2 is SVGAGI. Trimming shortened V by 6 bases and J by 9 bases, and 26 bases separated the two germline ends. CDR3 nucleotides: TGTGCCAGCAGACCGACCGGGACAGACGGGAGATTGGCCCAGTACTTC. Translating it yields CASRPTGTDGRLAQYF.